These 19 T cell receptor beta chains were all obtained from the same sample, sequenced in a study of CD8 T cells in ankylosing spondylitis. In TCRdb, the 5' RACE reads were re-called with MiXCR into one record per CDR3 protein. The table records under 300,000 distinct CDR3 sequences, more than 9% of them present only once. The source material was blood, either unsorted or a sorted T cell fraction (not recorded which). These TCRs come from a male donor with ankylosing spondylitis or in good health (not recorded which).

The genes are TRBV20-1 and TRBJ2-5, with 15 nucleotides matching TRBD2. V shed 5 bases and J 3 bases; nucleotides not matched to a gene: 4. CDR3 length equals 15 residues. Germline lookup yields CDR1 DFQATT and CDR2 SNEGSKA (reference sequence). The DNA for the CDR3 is TGCAGTGCTCGGACTAGCGGGAGGGCCGAAGAGACCCAGTACTTC. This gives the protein CSARTSGRAEETQYF.

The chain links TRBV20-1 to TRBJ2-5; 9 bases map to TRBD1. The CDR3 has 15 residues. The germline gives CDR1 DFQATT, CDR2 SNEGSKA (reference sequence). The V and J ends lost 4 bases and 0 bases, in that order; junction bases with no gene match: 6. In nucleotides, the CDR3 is TGCAGTGCTATTTCCGGGACAGGGTACCAAGAGACCCAGTACTTC. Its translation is CSAISGTGYQETQYF.

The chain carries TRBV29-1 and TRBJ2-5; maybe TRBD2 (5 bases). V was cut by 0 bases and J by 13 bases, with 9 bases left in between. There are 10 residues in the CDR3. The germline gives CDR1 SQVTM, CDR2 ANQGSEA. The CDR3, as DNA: TGCAGCGTTGAAGAGGCTAGCCCGTACTTC. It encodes CSVEEASPYF.

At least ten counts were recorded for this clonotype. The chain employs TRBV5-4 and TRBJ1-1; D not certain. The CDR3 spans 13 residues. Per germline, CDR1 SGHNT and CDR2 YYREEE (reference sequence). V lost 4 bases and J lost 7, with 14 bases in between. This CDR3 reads CASSPSDTHEAFF. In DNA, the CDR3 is TGTGCCAGCAGCCCCAGCGACACCCATGAAGCTTTCTTT.

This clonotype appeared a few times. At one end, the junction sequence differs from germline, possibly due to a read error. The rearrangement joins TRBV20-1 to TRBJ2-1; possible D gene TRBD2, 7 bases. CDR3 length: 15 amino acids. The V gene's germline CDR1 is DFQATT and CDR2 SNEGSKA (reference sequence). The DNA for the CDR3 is TGCTGTGCGCCCCCGGGGGGCTCCGCGGACAATGAGCAGTTCTTC. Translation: CCAPPGGSADNEQFF.

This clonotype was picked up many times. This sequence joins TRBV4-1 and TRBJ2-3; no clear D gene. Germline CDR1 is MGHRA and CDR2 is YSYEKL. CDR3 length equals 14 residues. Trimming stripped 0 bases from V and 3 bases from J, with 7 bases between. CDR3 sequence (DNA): TGCGCCAGCAGCCAAGAATTGCTAACAGATACGCAGTATTTT. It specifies CASSQELLTDTQYF.

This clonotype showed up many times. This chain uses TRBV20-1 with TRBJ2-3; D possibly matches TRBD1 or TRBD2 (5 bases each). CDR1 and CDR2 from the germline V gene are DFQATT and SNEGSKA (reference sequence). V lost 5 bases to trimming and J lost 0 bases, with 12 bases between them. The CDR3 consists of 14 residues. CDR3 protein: CSAPSGASTDTQYF. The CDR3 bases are TGCAGTGCTCCTTCCGGGGCCAGCACAGATACGCAGTATTTT.

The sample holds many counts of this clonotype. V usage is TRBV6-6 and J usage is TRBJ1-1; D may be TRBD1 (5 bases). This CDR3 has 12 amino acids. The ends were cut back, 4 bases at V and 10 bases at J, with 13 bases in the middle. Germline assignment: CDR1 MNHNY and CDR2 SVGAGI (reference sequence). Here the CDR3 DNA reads TGTGCCAGCAGTTGGCAGGGTACCGCAGCTTTCTTT. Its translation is CASSWQGTAAFF.

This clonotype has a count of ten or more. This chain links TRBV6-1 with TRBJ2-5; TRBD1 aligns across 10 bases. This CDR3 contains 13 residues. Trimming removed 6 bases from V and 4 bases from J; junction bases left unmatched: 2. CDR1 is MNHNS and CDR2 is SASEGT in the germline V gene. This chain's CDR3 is CASRRTGGETQYF. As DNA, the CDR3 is TGTGCCAGCAGAAGGACAGGGGGAGAGACCCAGTACTTC.

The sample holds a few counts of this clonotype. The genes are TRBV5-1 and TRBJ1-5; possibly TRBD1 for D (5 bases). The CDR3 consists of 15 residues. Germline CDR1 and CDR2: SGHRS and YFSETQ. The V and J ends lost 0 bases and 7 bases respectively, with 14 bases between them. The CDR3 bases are TGCGCCAGCAGCTTGGCCTGGGATGCAGGGCAGCCCCAGCATTTT. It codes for CASSLAWDAGQPQHF.

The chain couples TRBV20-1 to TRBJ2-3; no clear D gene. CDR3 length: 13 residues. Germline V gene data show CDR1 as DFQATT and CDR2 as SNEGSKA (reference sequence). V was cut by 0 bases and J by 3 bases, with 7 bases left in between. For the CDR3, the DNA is TGCAGTGCTAGAGATTTAGTGACAGATACGCAGTATTTT. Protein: CSARDLVTDTQYF.

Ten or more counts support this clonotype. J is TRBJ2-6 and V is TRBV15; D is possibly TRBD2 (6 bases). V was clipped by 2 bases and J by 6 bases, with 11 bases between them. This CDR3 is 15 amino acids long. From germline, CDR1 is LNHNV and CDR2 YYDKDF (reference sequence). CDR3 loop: CATSRSPGEANVLTF. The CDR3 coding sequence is TGTGCCACCAGCAGATCGCCGGGAGAGGCCAACGTCCTGACTTTC.

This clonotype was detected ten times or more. The CDR3 bases are TGCGCCAGCAGCTTGGCCTCCGGGGACTATGGCTACACCTTC. It encodes CASSLASGDYGYTF. The chain employs TRBV5-1 and TRBJ1-2; D call uncertain. CDR1 SGHRS and CDR2 YFSETQ come from the germline V gene. Trimming took off 0 bases at V and 3 bases at J, with 9 bases between the two ends. This CDR3 has 14 residues. The complete variable domain, with remaining parts taken from reference TRBV5-1 and TRBJ1-2, reads KAGVTQTPRYLIKTRGQQVTLSCSPISGHRSVSWYQQTPGQGLQFLFEYFSETQRNKGNFPGRFSGRQFSNSRSEMNVSTLELGDSALYLCASSLASGDYGYTFGSGTRLTVV.

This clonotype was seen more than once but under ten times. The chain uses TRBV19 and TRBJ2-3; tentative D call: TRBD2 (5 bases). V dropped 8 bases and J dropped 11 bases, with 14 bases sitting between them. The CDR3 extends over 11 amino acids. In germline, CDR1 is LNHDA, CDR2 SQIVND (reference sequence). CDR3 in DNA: TGTGCCAGTGAAAACGGGGTTGGGCAGTATTTT. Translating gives CASENGVGQYF.

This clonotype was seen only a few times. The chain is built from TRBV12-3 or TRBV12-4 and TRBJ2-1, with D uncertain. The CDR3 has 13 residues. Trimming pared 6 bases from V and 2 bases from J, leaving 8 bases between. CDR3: CASRQTPYNEQFF. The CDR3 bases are TGTGCCAGCAGGCAGACCCCCTACAATGAGCAGTTCTTC.

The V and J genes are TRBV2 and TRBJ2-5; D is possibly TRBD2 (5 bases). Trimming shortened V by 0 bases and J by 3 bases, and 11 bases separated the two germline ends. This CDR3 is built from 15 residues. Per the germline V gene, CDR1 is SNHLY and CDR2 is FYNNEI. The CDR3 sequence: CASSEASTLEETQYF. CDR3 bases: TGTGCCAGCAGTGAAGCGAGCACACTAGAAGAGACCCAGTACTTC.

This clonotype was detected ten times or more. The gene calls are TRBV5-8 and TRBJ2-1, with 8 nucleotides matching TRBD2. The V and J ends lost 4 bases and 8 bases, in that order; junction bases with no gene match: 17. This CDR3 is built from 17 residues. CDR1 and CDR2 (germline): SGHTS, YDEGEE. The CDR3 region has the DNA TGTGCCAGCAGCCCACGGAGCTGGGCGGGAGGATTCCATGAGCAGTTCTTC. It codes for CASSPRSWAGGFHEQFF.

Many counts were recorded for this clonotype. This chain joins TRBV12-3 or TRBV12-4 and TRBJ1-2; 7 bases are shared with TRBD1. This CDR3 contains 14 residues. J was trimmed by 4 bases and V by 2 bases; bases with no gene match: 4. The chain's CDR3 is CASSLTTGPYGYTF. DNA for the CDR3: TGTGCCAGCAGTTTAACGACAGGGCCCTATGGCTACACCTTC.

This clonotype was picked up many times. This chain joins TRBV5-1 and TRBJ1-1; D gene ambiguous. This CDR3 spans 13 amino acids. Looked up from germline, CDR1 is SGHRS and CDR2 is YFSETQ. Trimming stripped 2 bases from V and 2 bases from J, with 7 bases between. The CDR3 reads CASSFTGNTEAFF. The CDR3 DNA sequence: TGCGCCAGCAGCTTCACCGGAAACACTGAAGCTTTCTTT.